This record concerns one TCR beta chain sequence. Antigen unknown. Germline CDR1 is MDHEN and CDR2 is SYDVKM. Trimming at V came to 5 bases and at J to 2 bases, leaving 10 bases not matched to a gene. CDR3 length: 16 residues. These data originate in a study of T-cell memory formation after mild COVID-19. Whole-study findings and limits: Whereas later expanders leaned CD4+, clones contracting day 15 to 85 showed a balanced CD4/CD8 makeup. CD4+ contracting clones were mainly CM and EM; CD8+ ones, EMRA.

MiXCR, applied by TCRdb to the 5' RACE reads, yields one record per CDR3 protein. The data contain 350,000 to 450,000 distinct CDR3 sequences, around 14% of them seen just once; the ten biggest clones take up around 22%. The chain joins TRBV28 to TRBJ2-3, with 7 bases matching TRBD1. This TCR came from a man aged 18 to 29 who had mild COVID-19 (a few samples of this study predate the infection). Cell type and time point are not known. The sequencing input was PBMCs or a T cell subset sorted from them (not recorded which). CDR3: CASSPGTAALTDTQYF. The CDR3, as DNA: TGTGCCAGCAGTCCCGGGACAGCTGCACTCACAGATACGCAGTATTTT.